A selection of T cell receptor beta chains follows, all from one sample in a study of blood T cell repertoires in COVID-19. Assay: immunoSEQ multiplex PCR; the TCRdb copy retains only in-frame clones and omits some. Here the sample spans about 190,000 clones, 84% being singletons. Sequenced sample: peripheral blood. The receptors derive from a woman aged 70-85 years with active or convalescent COVID-19. CDR3s include the opening cysteine and the closing phenylalanine or tryptophan. The D gene is left open where the match is weak. For some rows the clone size is stated as once, few or many, or as a class when expanded; others skip it.

- | TRBJ1-6 | TRBV6-4 | - | CASSDSRGSSYNSPLHF | TGTGCCAGCAGTGACTCCCGGGGGAGCTCCTATAATTCACCCCTCCACTTT
- | TRBJ1-1 | TRBV7-9 | - | CASSRGSGLNTEAFF | TGTGCCAGCAGCCGGGGGTCAGGCCTGAACACTGAAGCTTTCTTT
- | TRBJ2-7 | TRBV27 | - | CASSFTGTIEQYF | TGTGCCAGCAGTTTCACAGGCACTATCGAGCAGTACTTC
TRBD2 | TRBJ2-3 | TRBV5-1 | - | CASSPLAGGPSTDTQYF | TGCGCCAGCAGCCCACTAGCGGGAGGACCCAGCACAGATACGCAGTATTTT
TRBD1 | TRBJ2-7 | TRBV27 | - | CASSTGTGAYEQYF | TGTGCCAGCAGCACCGGGACAGGGGCCTACGAGCAGTACTTC
- | TRBJ2-3 | TRBV9 | once | CASSVTSLDTQYF | TGTGCCAGCAGCGTTACTAGCCTAGATACGCAGTATTTT
TRBD1 | TRBJ1-2 | TRBV28 | few | CASSSILRDRDVYGYTF | TGTGCCAGCAGTTCAATTCTCCGGGACAGAGATGTCTATGGCTACACCTTC
- | TRBJ2-7 | TRBV12-5 | - | CASGPTRKAYEQYF | TGTGCTAGTGGTCCCACACGAAAAGCCTACGAGCAGTACTTC
- | TRBJ1-2 | TRBV18 | - | CASSPTGFPGNYGYTF | TGTGCCAGCTCACCTACGGGCTTTCCAGGGAACTATGGCTACACCTTC
- | TRBJ2-1 | TRBV29-1 | - | CSAGRVGNEQFF | TGCAGCGCAGGCCGGGTTGGCAATGAGCAGTTCTTC
- | TRBJ1-3 | TRBV24-1 | - | CATKTHRGNTIYF | TGTGCCACCAAAACACACAGGGGAAACACCATATATTTT
- | TRBJ1-5 | TRBV19 | - | CASSRRGQPYSNQPQHF | TGTGCCAGTAGTAGACGCGGACAGCCATATAGCAATCAGCCCCAGCATTTT
TRBD1 | TRBJ1-1 | TRBV27 | - | CASSRAGGHAEAFF | TGTGCCAGCAGTCGGGCAGGGGGGCATGCTGAAGCTTTCTTT
- | TRBJ2-1 | TRBV29-1 | - | CSVVFATRNPHNEQFF | TGCAGCGTTGTCTTTGCGACTCGAAACCCCCACAATGAGCAGTTCTTC
- | TRBJ2-3 | TRBV24-1 | - | CATSDFGSGTDTQYF | TGTGCCACCAGTGATTTCGGTTCCGGCACAGATACGCAGTATTTT
- | TRBJ1-1 | TRBV6-6 | - | CASRTPDRFLLAFF | TGTGCCAGCAGAACGCCCGACAGGTTCCTCCTAGCTTTCTTT
- | TRBJ1-2 | TRBV4-1 | once | CASSQDTQINYGYTF | TGCGCCAGCAGCCAAGATACACAGATTAACTATGGCTACACCTTC
TRBD1 | TRBJ1-2 | TRBV29-1 | - | CSVEGAGTAAIGYGYTF | TGCAGCGTTGAAGGTGCCGGGACAGCTGCTATCGGCTATGGCTACACCTTC
TRBD2 | TRBJ2-1 | TRBV6-1 | - | CASSGGTSGSYNEQFF | TGTGCCAGCAGTGGAGGGACTAGCGGCTCCTACAATGAGCAGTTCTTC
TRBD2 | TRBJ2-1 | TRBV19 | - | CASSPGLAGNNEQFF | TGTGCCAGTAGCCCGGGACTAGCGGGAAACAATGAGCAGTTCTTC
TRBD1 | TRBJ2-2 | TRBV5-1 | many | CASSLSLRTGPTGELFF | TGCGCCAGCAGCTTGTCGCTCCGGACAGGGCCCACCGGGGAGCTGTTTTTT
- | TRBJ2-7 | TRBV11-2 | - | CASSLNRVPYEQYF | TGTGCCAGCAGCTTAAACAGGGTACCCTACGAGCAGTACTTC
TRBD1 | TRBJ2-7 | TRBV5-4 | - | CASSRDRVGYEQYF | TGTGCCAGCAGCAGGGACAGGGTGGGCTACGAGCAGTACTTC
TRBD1 | TRBJ2-5 | TRBV9 | - | CASSDRTGVGETQYF | TGTGCCAGCAGCGACCGAACAGGGGTCGGGGAGACCCAGTACTTC
- | TRBJ1-2 | TRBV6-5 | - | CASSYDSNYGYTF | TGTGCCAGCAGTTACGACAGTAACTATGGCTACACCTTC
TRBD2 | TRBJ2-5 | TRBV7-9 | - | CASSLLGLAPRGAQETQYF | TGTGCCAGCAGCTTACTCGGACTAGCGCCACGAGGGGCCCAAGAGACCCAGTACTTC
- | TRBJ2-3 | TRBV5-8 | - | CASSFRPLEATQYF | TGTGCCAGCAGCTTTCGCCCCCTCGAGGCTACGCAGTATTTT
- | TRBJ2-3 | TRBV7-9 | - | CASSEPGKRDTQYF | TGTGCCAGCAGCGAACCGGGGAAGCGGGATACGCAGTATTTT
- | TRBJ2-5 | TRBV5-1 | once | CASSLTALDSTQYF | TGCGCCAGCAGCTTGACTGCACTCGACTCGACCCAGTACTTC
- | TRBJ2-5 | TRBV7-2 | once | CASSSTWENPETQYF | TGTGCCAGCAGCTCAACTTGGGAGAACCCAGAGACCCAGTACTTC
TRBD1 | TRBJ1-5 | TRBV15 | - | CATSTTGVIFSPQHF | TGTGCCACCAGCACAACAGGGGTGATTTTTTCGCCCCAGCATTTT
- | TRBJ1-1 | TRBV7-2 | - | CASRVTTLEAFF | TGTGCCAGCAGGGTGACGACTCTAGAAGCTTTCTTT
- | TRBJ1-1 | TRBV11-2 | - | CASSFWEGGTEAFF | TGTGCCAGCAGCTTCTGGGAGGGGGGCACTGAAGCTTTCTTT
- | TRBJ1-2 | TRBV19 | few | CASKAGPSNYGYTF | TGTGCCAGTAAGGCAGGGCCCTCTAACTATGGCTACACCTTC
- | TRBJ1-5 | TRBV27 | - | CASSSPPRGNQPQHF | TGTGCCAGCAGTTCCCCGCCGCGGGGCAATCAGCCCCAGCATTTT
TRBD2 | TRBJ2-7 | TRBV28 | - | CASTSGAGTTVQYF | TGTGCCAGCACCTCCGGGGCAGGGACTACGGTGCAGTACTTC
TRBD1 | TRBJ2-5 | TRBV18 | - | CASSRNHGTGQKETQYF | TGTGCCAGCTCGAGAAACCACGGGACAGGGCAAAAAGAGACCCAGTACTTC
- | TRBJ2-7 | TRBV6-2/TRBV6-3 | few | CASSYPRWRGYEQYF | TGTGCCAGCAGTTACCCCAGGTGGCGGGGATACGAGCAGTACTTC
- | TRBJ1-2 | TRBV18 | - | CASSPGTGNYGYTF | TGTGCCAGCTCACCGGGCACAGGGAACTATGGCTACACCTTC
TRBD1 | TRBJ1-3 | TRBV5-1 | - | CASSPGQGGNTIYF | TGCGCCAGCAGCCCCGGACAGGGTGGAAACACCATATATTTT
- | TRBJ1-1 | TRBV5-1 | once | CASSSMIRNTEAFF | TGCGCCAGCAGCTCCATGATCAGGAACACTGAAGCTTTCTTT
TRBD1 | TRBJ2-1 | TRBV7-3 | - | CASSARPGGSYNEQFF | TGTGCCAGCAGCGCCAGGCCAGGGGGCTCCTACAATGAGCAGTTCTTC
TRBD1 | TRBJ2-1 | TRBV5-1 | - | CASRSLGQGANEQFF | TGCGCCAGCAGAAGTTTGGGGCAGGGGGCCAATGAGCAGTTCTTC
TRBD1 | TRBJ1-6 | TRBV15 | - | CATSRGQGDNSPLHF | TGTGCCACCAGCAGAGGGCAGGGGGACAATTCACCCCTCCACTTT
TRBD1 | TRBJ1-1 | TRBV30 | - | CAWEGQGAGAFF | TGTGCCTGGGAGGGACAGGGGGCGGGCGCTTTCTTT
TRBD2 | TRBJ2-1 | TRBV2 | - | CAFPGEGITGGQFF | TGTGCCTTCCCCGGGGAAGGTATTACGGGAGGGCAGTTCTTC
- | TRBJ1-2 | TRBV29-1 | few | CSAYGGSVDF | TGCAGCGCCTACGGGGGGTCGGTGGACTTC
TRBD2 | TRBJ2-1 | TRBV24-1 | - | CATSDASSRGAYNEQFF | TGTGCCACCAGTGATGCCTCTTCGCGGGGGGCTTACAATGAGCAGTTCTTC
- | TRBJ2-3 | TRBV4-2 | - | CASSQAQNTDTQYF | TGTGCCAGCAGCCAAGCACAGAACACAGATACGCAGTATTTT
TRBD2 | TRBJ2-7 | TRBV28 | - | CASSGGGLVGEQYF | TGTGCCAGCAGTGGGGGGGGACTGGTAGGCGAGCAGTACTTC
- | TRBJ2-5 | TRBV2 | few | CASSVLERTQYF | TGTGCCAGCAGTGTTCTAGAGCGGACCCAGTACTTC
- | TRBJ2-7 | TRBV4-2 | many | CASSQDSSLYYEQYF | TGTGCCAGCAGCCAAGATTCGTCCCTTTACTACGAGCAGTACTTC
- | TRBJ2-7 | TRBV7-9 | - | CASSSQGWEQYF | TGTGCCAGCAGCTCACAGGGTTGGGAGCAGTACTTC